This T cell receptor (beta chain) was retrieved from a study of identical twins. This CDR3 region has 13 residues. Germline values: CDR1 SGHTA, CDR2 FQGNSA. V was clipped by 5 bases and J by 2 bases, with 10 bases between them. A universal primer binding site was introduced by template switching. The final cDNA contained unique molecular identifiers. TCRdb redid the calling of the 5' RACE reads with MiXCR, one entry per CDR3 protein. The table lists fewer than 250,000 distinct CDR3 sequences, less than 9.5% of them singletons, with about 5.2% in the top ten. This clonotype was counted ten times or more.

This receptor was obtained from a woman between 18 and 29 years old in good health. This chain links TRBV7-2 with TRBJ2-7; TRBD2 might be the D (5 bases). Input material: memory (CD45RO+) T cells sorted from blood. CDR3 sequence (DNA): TGTGCCAGCAGCCCCCCCGGGGCCTACGAGCAGTACTTC. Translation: CASSPPGAYEQYF.